Sequencing of this TCR beta chain was carried out in a study of blood T cells in healthy people across ages. V lost 0 bases and J lost 5; bases outside the gene matches: 4. The V gene's germline CDR1 is DFQATT and CDR2 SNEGSKA (reference sequence). The CDR3 consists of 14 residues. Alongside a J-beta primer mix, a sample-barcoded 5' primer served in a second PCR lasting about 7 to 11 cycles. Each cDNA molecule carried a tag from a template-switch adaptor that contained 12 random nucleotides. TCRdb redid the calling of the 5' RACE reads with MiXCR, one entry per CDR3 protein. The sample contains some 560,000 distinct CDR3 sequences, approximately 26% of which appear only once. This same sample was also part of a study on T cells of mothers and their children. This second report adds: Over 8.5 million reads per mother and around 3.2 million per child were obtained.

Sequenced input: blood. The chain links TRBV20-1 to TRBJ2-3; TRBD2 matches 8 bases. This clonotype was obtained from a boy aged 2 to 10 in good health. The CDR3: CSARDDGGGDTQYF. The CDR3, as DNA: TGCAGTGCTAGAGATGACGGGGGGGGAGATACGCAGTATTTT.